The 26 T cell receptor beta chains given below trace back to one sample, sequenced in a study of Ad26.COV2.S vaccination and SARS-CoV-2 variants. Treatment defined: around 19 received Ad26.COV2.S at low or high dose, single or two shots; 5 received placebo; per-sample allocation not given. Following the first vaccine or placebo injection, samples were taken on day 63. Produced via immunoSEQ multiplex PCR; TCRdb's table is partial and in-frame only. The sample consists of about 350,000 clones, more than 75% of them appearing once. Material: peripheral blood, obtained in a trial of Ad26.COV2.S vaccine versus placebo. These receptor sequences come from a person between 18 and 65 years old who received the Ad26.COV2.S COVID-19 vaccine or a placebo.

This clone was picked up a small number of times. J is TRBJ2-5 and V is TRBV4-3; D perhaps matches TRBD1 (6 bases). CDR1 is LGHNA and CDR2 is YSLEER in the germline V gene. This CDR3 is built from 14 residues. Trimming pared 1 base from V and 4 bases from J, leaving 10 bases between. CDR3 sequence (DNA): TGCGCCAGCAGCCAAGTTCGCAGGGGAGAGACCCAGTACTTC. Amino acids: CASSQVRRGETQYF.

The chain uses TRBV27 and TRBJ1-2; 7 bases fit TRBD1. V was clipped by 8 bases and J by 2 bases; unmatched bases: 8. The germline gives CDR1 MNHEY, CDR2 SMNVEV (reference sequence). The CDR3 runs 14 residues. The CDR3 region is CASPGTVYNYGYTF. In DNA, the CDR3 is TGTGCCAGCCCCGGGACAGTTTACAACTATGGCTACACCTTC.

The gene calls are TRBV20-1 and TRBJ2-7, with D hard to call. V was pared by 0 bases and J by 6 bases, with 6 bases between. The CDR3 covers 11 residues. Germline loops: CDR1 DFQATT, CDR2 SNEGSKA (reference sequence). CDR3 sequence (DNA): TGCAGTGCTAGAGATCCTCGCGAGCAGTACTTC. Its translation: CSARDPREQYF.

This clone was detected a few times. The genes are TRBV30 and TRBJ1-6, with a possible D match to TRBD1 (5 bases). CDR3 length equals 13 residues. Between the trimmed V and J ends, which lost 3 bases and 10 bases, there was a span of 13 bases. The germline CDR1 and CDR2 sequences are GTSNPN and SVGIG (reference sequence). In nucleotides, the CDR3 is TGTGCCTGGAGAGCAGGGAATGGATCACCCCTCCACTTT. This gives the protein CAWRAGNGSPLHF.

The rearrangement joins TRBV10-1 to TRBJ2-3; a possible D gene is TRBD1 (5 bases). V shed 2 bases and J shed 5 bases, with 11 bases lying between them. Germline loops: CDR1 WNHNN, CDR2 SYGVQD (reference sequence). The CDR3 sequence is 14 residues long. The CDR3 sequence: CASSEGATVDTQYF. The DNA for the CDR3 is TGCGCCAGCAGTGAGGGGGCCACCGTAGATACGCAGTATTTT.

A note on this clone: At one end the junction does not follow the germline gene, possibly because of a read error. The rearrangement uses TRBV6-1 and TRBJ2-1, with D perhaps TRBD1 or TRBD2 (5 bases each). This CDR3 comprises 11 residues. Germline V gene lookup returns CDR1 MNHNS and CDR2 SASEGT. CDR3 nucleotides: TGTGCCAGCGGTGAGGGGTATGAGCAGTTCTTC. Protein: CASGEGYEQFF.

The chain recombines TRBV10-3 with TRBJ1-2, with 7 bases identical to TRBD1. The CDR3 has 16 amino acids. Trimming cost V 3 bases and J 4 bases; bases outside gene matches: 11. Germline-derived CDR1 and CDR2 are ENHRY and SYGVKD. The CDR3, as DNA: TGTGCCATCAGTGAACTCGAGGGACAGATCTTCTATGGCTACACCTTC. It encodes CAISELEGQIFYGYTF.

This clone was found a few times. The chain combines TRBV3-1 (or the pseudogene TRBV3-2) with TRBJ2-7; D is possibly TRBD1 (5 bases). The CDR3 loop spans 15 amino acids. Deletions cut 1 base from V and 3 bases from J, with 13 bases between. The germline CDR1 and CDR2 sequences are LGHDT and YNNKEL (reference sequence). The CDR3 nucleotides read TGTGCCAGCAGCCAAGTAGGGGTCGGGCTCTACGAGCAGTACTTC. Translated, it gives CASSQVGVGLYEQYF.

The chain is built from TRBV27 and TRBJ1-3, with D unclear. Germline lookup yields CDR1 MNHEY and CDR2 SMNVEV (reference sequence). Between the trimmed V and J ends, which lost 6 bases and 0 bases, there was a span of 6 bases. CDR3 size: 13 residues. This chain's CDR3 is CASRPNSGNTIYF. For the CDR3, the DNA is TGTGCCAGCAGGCCCAACTCTGGAAACACCATATATTTT.

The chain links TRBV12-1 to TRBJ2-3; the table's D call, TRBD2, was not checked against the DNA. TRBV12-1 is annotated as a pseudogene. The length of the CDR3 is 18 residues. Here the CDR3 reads CASSRGLAGGPGPDTQYF. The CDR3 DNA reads TGTGCCAGCAGCCGGGGACTAGCGGGAGGGCCTGGGCCAGATACGCAGTATTTT.

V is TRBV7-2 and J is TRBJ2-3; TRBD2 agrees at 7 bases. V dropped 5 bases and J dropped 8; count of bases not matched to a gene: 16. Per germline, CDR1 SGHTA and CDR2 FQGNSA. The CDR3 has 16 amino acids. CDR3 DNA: TGTGCCAGCAGCCTACTCGCGGGGGTTTCTACTGGTACGCAGTATTTT. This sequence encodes CASSLLAGVSTGTQYF.

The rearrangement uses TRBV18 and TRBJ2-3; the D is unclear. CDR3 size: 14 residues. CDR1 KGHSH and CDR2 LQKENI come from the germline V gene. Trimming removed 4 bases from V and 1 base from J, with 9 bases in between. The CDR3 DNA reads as TGTGCCAGCTCACAGGCGGTCCGCACAGATACGCAGTATTTT. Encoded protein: CASSQAVRTDTQYF.

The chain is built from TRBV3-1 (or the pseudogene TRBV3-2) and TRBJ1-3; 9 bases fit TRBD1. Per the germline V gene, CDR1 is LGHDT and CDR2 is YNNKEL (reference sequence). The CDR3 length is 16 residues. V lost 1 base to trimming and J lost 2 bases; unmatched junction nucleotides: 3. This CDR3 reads CASSQGTGATGNTIYF. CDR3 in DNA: TGTGCCAGCAGCCAAGGGACAGGGGCCACTGGAAACACCATATATTTT.

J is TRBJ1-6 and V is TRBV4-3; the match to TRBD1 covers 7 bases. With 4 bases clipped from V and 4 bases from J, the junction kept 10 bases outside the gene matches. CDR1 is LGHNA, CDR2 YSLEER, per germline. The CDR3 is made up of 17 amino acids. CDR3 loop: CASSLNSGTAYNSPLHF. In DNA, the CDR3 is TGCGCCAGCAGCCTCAACTCCGGGACAGCTTATAATTCACCCCTCCACTTT.

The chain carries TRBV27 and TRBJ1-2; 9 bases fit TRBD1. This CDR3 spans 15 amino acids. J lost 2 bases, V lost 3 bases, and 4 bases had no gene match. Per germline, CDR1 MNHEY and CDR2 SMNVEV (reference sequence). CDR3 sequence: CASSFLGQGNYGYTF. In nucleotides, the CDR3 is TGTGCCAGCAGTTTCCTTGGACAGGGGAACTATGGCTACACCTTC.

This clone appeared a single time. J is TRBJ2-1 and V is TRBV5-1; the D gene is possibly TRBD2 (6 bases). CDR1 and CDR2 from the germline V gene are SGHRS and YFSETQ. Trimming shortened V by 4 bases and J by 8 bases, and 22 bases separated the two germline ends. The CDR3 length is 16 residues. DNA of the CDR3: TGCGCCAGCAGCACCGGGAAAGGACTATTTAGCGATGAGCAGTTCTTC. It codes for CASSTGKGLFSDEQFF.

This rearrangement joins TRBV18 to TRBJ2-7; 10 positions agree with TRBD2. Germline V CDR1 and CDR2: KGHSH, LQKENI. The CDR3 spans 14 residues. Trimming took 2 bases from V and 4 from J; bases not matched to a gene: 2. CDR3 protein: CASSPETSGYEQYF. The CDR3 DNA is TGTGCCAGCTCACCAGAGACTAGCGGGTACGAGCAGTACTTC.

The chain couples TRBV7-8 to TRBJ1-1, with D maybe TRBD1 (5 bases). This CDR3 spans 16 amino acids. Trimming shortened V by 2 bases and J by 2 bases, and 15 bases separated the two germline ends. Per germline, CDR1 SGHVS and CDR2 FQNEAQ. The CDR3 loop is CASSLSLGAGNTEAFF. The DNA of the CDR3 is TGTGCCAGCAGCTTATCGCTAGGGGCAGGTAACACTGAAGCTTTCTTT.

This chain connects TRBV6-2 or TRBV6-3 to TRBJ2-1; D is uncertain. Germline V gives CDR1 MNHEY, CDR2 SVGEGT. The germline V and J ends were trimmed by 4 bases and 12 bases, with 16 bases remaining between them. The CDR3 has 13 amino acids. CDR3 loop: CASSFPGLPGQFF. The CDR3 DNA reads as TGTGCCAGCAGTTTCCCCGGGCTCCCGGGGCAGTTCTTC.

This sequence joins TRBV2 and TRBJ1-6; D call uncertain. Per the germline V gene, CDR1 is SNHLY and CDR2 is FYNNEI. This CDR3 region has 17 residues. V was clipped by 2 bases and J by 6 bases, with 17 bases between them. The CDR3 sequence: CASSEQTTRRRNSPLHF. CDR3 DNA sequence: TGTGCCAGCAGTGAACAAACAACTCGCAGACGTAATTCACCCCTCCACTTT.

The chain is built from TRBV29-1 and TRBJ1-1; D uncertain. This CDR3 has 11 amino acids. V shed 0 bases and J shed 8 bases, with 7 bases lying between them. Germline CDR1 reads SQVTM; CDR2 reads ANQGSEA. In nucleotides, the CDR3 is TGCAGCGTTGAAGAGGCACTCGAAGCTTTCTTT. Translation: CSVEEALEAFF.

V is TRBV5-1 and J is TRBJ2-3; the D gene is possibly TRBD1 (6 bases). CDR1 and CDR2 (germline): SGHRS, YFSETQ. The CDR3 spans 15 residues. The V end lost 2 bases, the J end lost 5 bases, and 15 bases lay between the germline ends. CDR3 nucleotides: TGCGCCAGCAGCTTAATACAGGGAAAGGGAGATACGCAGTATTTT. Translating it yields CASSLIQGKGDTQYF. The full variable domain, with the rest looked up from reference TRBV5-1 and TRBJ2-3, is KAGVTQTPRYLIKTRGQQVTLSCSPISGHRSVSWYQQTPGQGLQFLFEYFSETQRNKGNFPGRFSGRQFSNSRSEMNVSTLELGDSALYLCASSLIQGKGDTQYFGPGTRLTVL.

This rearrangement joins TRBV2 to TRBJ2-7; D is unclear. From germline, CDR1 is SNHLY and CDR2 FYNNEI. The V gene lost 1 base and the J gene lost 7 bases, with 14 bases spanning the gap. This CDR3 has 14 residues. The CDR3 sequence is CASSEGKAPPEQYF. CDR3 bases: TGTGCCAGCAGTGAAGGAAAGGCCCCTCCGGAGCAGTACTTC.

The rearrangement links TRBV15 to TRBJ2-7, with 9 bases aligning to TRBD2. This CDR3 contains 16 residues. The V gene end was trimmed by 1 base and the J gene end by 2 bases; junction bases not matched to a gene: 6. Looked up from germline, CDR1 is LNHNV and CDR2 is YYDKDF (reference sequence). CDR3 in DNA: TGTGCCACCAGCAGAGTTGGCGGGAGGGCGACCTACGAGCAGTACTTC. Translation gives CATSRVGGRATYEQYF.

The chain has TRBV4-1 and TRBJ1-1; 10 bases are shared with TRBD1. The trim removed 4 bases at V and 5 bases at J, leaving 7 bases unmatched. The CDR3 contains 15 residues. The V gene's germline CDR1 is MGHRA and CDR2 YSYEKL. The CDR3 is CASSPRDRGRTEAFF. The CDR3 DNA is TGCGCCAGCAGCCCGAGGGACAGGGGTCGAACTGAAGCTTTCTTT.

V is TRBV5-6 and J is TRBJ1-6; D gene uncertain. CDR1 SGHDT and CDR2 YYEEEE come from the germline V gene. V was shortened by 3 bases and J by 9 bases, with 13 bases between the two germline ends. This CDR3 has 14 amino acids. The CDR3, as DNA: TGTGCCAGCAGCTCAATACCGGGATTTTCACCCCTCCACTTT. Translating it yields CASSSIPGFSPLHF.